This TCR beta chain is drawn from a study of blood T cells in healthy people across ages. Study-level findings and limits: Researchers judged that diversity estimates from one million T cells fell short of true values.

With respect to this clonotype: Its target is not known.

Combining a sample-barcoded 5' primer with a J-beta primer mix, a second PCR ran for about 6 to 11 cycles. TCRdb redid the calling of the 5' RACE reads with MiXCR, one entry per CDR3 protein. This sample has about 970,000 distinct CDR3 sequences, with just over 50% found just once. This CDR3 is 14 amino acids long. V lost 0 bases to trimming and J lost 5 bases, with 9 bases between them. In germline, CDR1 is LGHNA, CDR2 YNFKEQ. The sequencing input was blood. This sequence was found in a woman aged 55-69 years in good health. The rearrangement uses TRBV4-2 and TRBJ2-3, with no clear D. DNA of the CDR3: TGTGCCAGCAGCCAAGAAAGCTCCCAAGATACGCAGTATTTT. Translating gives CASSQESSQDTQYF.